These 24 T cell receptor beta chains share one sample of origin, sequenced in a study of OX40 agonist ivuxolimab in advanced cancers. Using immunoSEQ multiplex PCR, the repertoire was profiled, and TCRdb retains in-frame clones only, with some absent. The sample holds 12,000 or so clones, 70% to 90% seen once. This material consisted of CD4+ or CD8+ T cells sorted from blood, taken in a trial of the OX40 agonist ivuxolimab. The source is an adult with an advanced solid tumor such as melanoma, head and neck, liver or kidney cancer.

The rearrangement uses TRBV7-2 and TRBJ2-7; 10 nucleotides align to TRBD1. Trimming took 5 bases from V and 2 from J; bases not matched to a gene: 12. The CDR3 length is 17 residues. Germline V CDR1 and CDR2: SGHTA, FQGNSA. The CDR3 DNA sequence: TGTGCCAGCAGCAGAAACCGCCCGGGACAGGGGACCTACGAGCAGTACTTC. The encoded protein is CASSRNRPGQGTYEQYF.

The genes are TRBV6-6 and TRBJ2-7; D remains unclear. The V end was cut by 0 bases, the J end by 3 bases, with 6 bases between. Germline-derived CDR1 and CDR2 are MNHNY and SVGAGI (reference sequence). This CDR3 has 13 amino acids. CDR3 sequence reads: CASSYSAGYEQYF. The CDR3, as DNA: TGTGCCAGCAGTTACTCTGCCGGCTACGAGCAGTACTTC.

This clone was picked up one time. V usage is TRBV14 and J usage is TRBJ2-1, with D perhaps matching TRBD2 (5 bases). V lost 8 bases and J lost 9, with 17 bases in between. The V gene's germline CDR1 is SGHDN and CDR2 FVKESK. The CDR3 contains 13 residues. Here the CDR3 DNA reads TGTGCCAGCCGGACTTCCCAAGGGCGTGAGCAGTTCTTC. This translates into CASRTSQGREQFF.

This clone is a singleton in its sample. The rearrangement uses TRBV7-9 and TRBJ2-1, with TRBD1 matching 9 bases. CDR1 and CDR2 (germline): SEHNR, FQNEAQ (reference sequence). The CDR3 extends over 16 amino acids. V trimming: 4 bases; J trimming: 5 bases; junction bases outside the gene matches: 9. The CDR3: CASSSISGQGNNEQFF. Written as DNA, the CDR3 is TGTGCCAGCAGCTCAATATCGGGACAGGGAAACAATGAGCAGTTCTTC. Full variable domain (rest looked up from reference TRBV7-9 and TRBJ2-1): DTGVSQNPRHKITKRGQNVTFRCDPISEHNRLYWYRQTLGQGPEFLTYFQNEAQLEKSRLLSDRFSAERPKGSFSTLEIQRTEQGDSAMYLCASSSISGQGNNEQFFGPGTRLTVL.

The rearrangement joins TRBV7-9 to TRBJ2-1; tentative D call: TRBD2 (6 bases). V dropped 5 bases and J dropped 8 bases, with 19 bases sitting between them. Germline V lookup: CDR1 SEHNR, CDR2 FQNEAQ (reference sequence). The length of the CDR3 is 15 residues. The CDR3: CASSALALGWDEQFF. The CDR3 DNA reads as TGTGCCAGCAGCGCACTAGCTCTGGGCTGGGATGAGCAGTTCTTC.

The CDR3 DNA is TGTGCCAGCAGAAGTGGTGGGCAGGGGAACGAGCAGTACTTC. It encodes CASRSGGQGNEQYF. The V gene is TRBV21-1, the J gene TRBJ2-7; the table's TRBD1 call for D was not verified on the DNA. TRBV21-1 is reported as a pseudogene. This CDR3 has 14 amino acids.

The V and J genes are TRBV30 and TRBJ2-1; D is ambiguous. CDR3 length equals 13 residues. The V gene lost 4 bases and the J gene lost 2 bases, with 9 bases spanning the gap. CDR1 is GTSNPN, CDR2 SVGIG, per germline (reference sequence). CDR3 sequence (DNA): TGTGCCTGGATGAGTGGCGCCTACAATGAGCAGTTCTTC. Amino acids: CAWMSGAYNEQFF.

The genes are TRBV5-5 and TRBJ1-2; TRBD1 aligns across 7 bases. This CDR3 is 15 amino acids long. V lost 4 bases to trimming and J lost 5 bases; unmatched junction nucleotides: 11. CDR1 SGHKS and CDR2 YYEKEE come from the germline V gene (reference sequence). Here the CDR3 reads CASSPEQTGWYGYTF. The DNA of the CDR3 is TGTGCCAGCAGCCCGGAGCAGACAGGGTGGTATGGCTACACCTTC.

The chain has TRBV2 and TRBJ1-5; the match to TRBD1 covers 9 bases. CDR3 length: 15 residues. V dropped 6 bases and J dropped 5; count of bases not matched to a gene: 8. Germline CDR1 reads SNHLY; CDR2 reads FYNNEI. CDR3 sequence reads: CASSAPGQGDQPQHF. The CDR3 DNA follows: TGTGCCAGCAGCGCCCCGGGACAGGGTGATCAGCCCCAGCATTTT. Full variable domain (remainder filled in from reference TRBV2 and TRBJ1-5): EPEVTQTPSHQVTQMGQEVILRCVPISNHLYFYWYRQILGQKVEFLVSFYNNEISEKSEIFDDQFSVERPDGSNFTLKIRSTKLEDSAMYFCASSAPGQGDQPQHFGDGTRLSIL.

This sequence joins TRBV20-1 and TRBJ1-1; D is undetermined. The CDR3 is 11 amino acids. Germline V lookup: CDR1 DFQATT, CDR2 SNEGSKA (reference sequence). Trimming took off 0 bases at V and 4 bases at J, with 3 bases between the two ends. The CDR3 bases are TGCAGTGCTAGAGAGGTCACTGAAGCTTTCTTT. Translation gives CSAREVTEAFF.

This clone was detected only once. Here the CDR3 DNA reads TGCGCCAGCAGCCAGACACAGTTAAACACTGAAGCTTTCTTT. Protein product: CASSQTQLNTEAFF. The chain joins TRBV4-3 to TRBJ1-1; no firm D call. Germline CDR1 reads LGHNA; CDR2 reads YSLEER. The CDR3 totals 14 residues. The V and J ends lost 3 bases and 2 bases respectively, with 10 bases between them.

The chain combines TRBV6-1 with TRBJ1-1; 7 nucleotides align to TRBD1. There are 18 residues in the CDR3. Germline trimming cut 0 bases from V and 5 bases from J; bases unmatched to any gene: 15. The germline CDR1 and CDR2 sequences are MNHNS and SASEGT. This CDR3 reads CASSEAKGIRGRGTEAFF. The DNA of the CDR3 is TGTGCCAGCAGTGAAGCGAAGGGAATTAGGGGGCGCGGTACTGAAGCTTTCTTT.

The chain has TRBV30 and TRBJ2-7; either TRBD1 or TRBD2 may supply D (6 bases each). Trimming took off 5 bases at V and 4 bases at J, with 18 bases between the two ends. From germline, CDR1 is GTSNPN and CDR2 SVGIG (reference sequence). The CDR3 has 14 residues. The DNA of the CDR3 is TGTGCCTGGTCAACGGGGGACATCTTTTACGAGCAGTACTTC. As protein: CAWSTGDIFYEQYF.

The chain carries TRBV4-3 and TRBJ2-1; TRBD1 matches 9 bases. The trim removed 4 bases at V and 8 bases at J, leaving 9 bases unmatched. The CDR3 runs 15 residues. Germline values: CDR1 LGHNA, CDR2 YSLEER. CDR3 DNA sequence: TGCGCCAGCAGCCCGTACAGGGGGCCGGATGATGAGCAGTTCTTC. Its protein is CASSPYRGPDDEQFF.

The rearrangement joins TRBV7-2 to TRBJ2-7; D call uncertain. Germline CDR1 reads SGHTA; CDR2 reads FQGNSA. CDR3 length: 12 residues. The V and J ends lost 0 bases and 7 bases respectively, with 7 bases between them. This CDR3 is CASSLAGGEQYF. CDR3 nucleotide sequence: TGTGCCAGCAGCTTAGCGGGCGGAGAGCAGTACTTC.

V usage is TRBV5-1 and J usage is TRBJ2-3, with TRBD2 as a possible D gene (5 bases). Trimming pared 9 bases from V and 2 bases from J, leaving 13 bases between. CDR3 length: 13 residues. Germline V gene lookup returns CDR1 SGHRS and CDR2 YFSETQ. This chain's CDR3 is CATRADPTDTQYF. The CDR3, as DNA: TGCGCCACGCGAGCGGACCCCACAGATACGCAGTATTTT.

V usage is TRBV7-2 and J usage is TRBJ1-1; 9 positions agree with TRBD1. The CDR3 is made up of 15 amino acids. Germline V gene data show CDR1 as SGHTA and CDR2 as FQGNSA. After removal of 6 bases from V and 0 bases from J, the junction contained 5 bases not matched to a gene. CDR3 nucleotides: TGTGCCAGCAGATGGGACAGGGCCATGAACACTGAAGCTTTCTTT. This codes for CASRWDRAMNTEAFF. The full variable domain, in which reference TRBV7-2 and TRBJ1-1 provide the parts outside the CDR3, is GAGVSQSPSNKVTEKGKDVELRCDPISGHTALYWYRQSLGQGLEFLIYFQGNSAPDKSGLPSDRFSAERTGGSVSTLTIQRTQQEDSAVYLCASRWDRAMNTEAFFGQGTRLTVV.

The sample holds one count of this clone. The chain is built from TRBV27 and TRBJ1-3; 7 bases match TRBD1. Trimming cost V 5 bases and J 4 bases; bases outside gene matches: 5. This CDR3 spans 14 amino acids. Germline loops: CDR1 MNHEY, CDR2 SMNVEV (reference sequence). In DNA, the CDR3 is TGTGCCAGCAGTACCGACAGGGAGGGAAACACCATATATTTT. This codes for CASSTDREGNTIYF.

V is TRBV5-4 and J is TRBJ1-2, with no clear D. Trimming left V 0 bases short and J 4 bases short, with 13 bases between. Looked up from germline, CDR1 is SGHNT and CDR2 is YYREEE (reference sequence). CDR3 size: 15 residues. The CDR3: CASSLVFAGIYGYTF. The CDR3 coding sequence is TGTGCCAGCAGCTTGGTGTTTGCAGGAATCTATGGCTACACCTTC.

The chain has TRBV6-5 and TRBJ2-5; D is unclear. CDR1 is MNHEY, CDR2 SVGAGI, per germline. Trimming pared 2 bases from V and 4 bases from J, leaving 2 bases between. This CDR3 region has 11 residues. The CDR3 is CASSYGETQYF. The CDR3 coding sequence is TGTGCCAGCAGTTACGGAGAGACCCAGTACTTC.

This chain links TRBV6-6 with TRBJ2-7; D unclear. Between the trimmed V and J ends, which lost 8 bases and 6 bases, there was a span of 17 bases. This CDR3 contains 13 residues. Germline CDR1 reads MNHNY; CDR2 reads SVGAGI (reference sequence). CDR3 DNA: TGTGCCAGCCGCCTGGTTGGTTTCGGCGAGCAGTACTTC. Translation: CASRLVGFGEQYF.

V and J are TRBV15 and TRBJ1-6, with TRBD1 matching 10 bases. The CDR3 covers 16 residues. The germline V gene has CDR1 LNHNV and CDR2 YYDKDF (reference sequence). The trim removed 0 bases at V and 8 bases at J, leaving 4 bases unmatched. CDR3 nucleotides: TGTGCCACCAGCAGAGATCCGACAGGGGGCCATTCACCCCTCCACTTT. This encodes CATSRDPTGGHSPLHF.

The gene calls are TRBV5-5 and TRBJ2-5, with a weak D call TRBD2 (6 bases). V was shortened by 3 bases and J by 5 bases, with 17 bases between the two germline ends. This CDR3 is 15 amino acids long. CDR1 SGHKS and CDR2 YYEKEE come from the germline V gene (reference sequence). In DNA, the CDR3 is TGTGCCAGCAGCTACCCAAACTCCGGAGGGGAGACCCAGTACTTC. Translation gives CASSYPNSGGETQYF.

The chain carries TRBV11-3 and TRBJ2-2; D gene unclear. Trimming cost V 4 bases and J 6 bases, with 6 bases left between them. Germline CDR1 reads SGHNT; CDR2 reads YENEEA. The CDR3 length is 12 residues. Here the CDR3 reads CASSSDAGELFF. CDR3 bases: TGTGCCAGCAGCTCGGACGCCGGGGAGCTGTTTTTT.